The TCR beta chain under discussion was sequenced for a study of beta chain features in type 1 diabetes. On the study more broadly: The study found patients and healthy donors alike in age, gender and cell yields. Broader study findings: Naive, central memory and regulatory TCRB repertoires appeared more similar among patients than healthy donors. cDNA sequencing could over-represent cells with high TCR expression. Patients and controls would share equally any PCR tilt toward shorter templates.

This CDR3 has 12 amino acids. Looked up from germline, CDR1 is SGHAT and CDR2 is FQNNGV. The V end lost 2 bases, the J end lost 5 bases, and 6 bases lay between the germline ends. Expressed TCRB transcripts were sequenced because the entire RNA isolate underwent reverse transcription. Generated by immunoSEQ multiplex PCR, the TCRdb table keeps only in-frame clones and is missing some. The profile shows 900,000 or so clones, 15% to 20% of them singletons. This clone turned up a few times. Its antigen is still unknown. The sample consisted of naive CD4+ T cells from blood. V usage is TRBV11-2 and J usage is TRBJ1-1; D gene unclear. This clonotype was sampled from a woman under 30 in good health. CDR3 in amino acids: CASSLRETEAFF. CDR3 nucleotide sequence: TGTGCCAGCAGCTTACGTGAGACTGAAGCTTTCTTT. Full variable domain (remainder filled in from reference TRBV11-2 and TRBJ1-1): EAGVAQSPRYKIIEKRQSVAFWCNPISGHATLYWYQQILGQGPKLLIQFQNNGVVDDSQLPKDRFSAERLKGVDSTLKIQPAKLEDSAVYLCASSLRETEAFFGQGTRLTVV.